The entry that follows covers one T cell receptor beta chain sequence. J was trimmed by 0 bases and V by 4 bases; bases with no gene match: 9. Germline-derived CDR1 and CDR2 are SGHKS and YYEKEE (reference sequence). The CDR3 loop spans 17 amino acids. This entry comes from a study of cytomegalovirus exposure and HLA in healthy donors. The primer mix had 60 Vbeta and 13 Jbeta primers. Generated by immunoSEQ multiplex PCR, the TCRdb table keeps only in-frame clones and is missing some. This sample carries roughly 130,000 clones, approximately 72% of them seen once, and the ten largest clones take more than 1.5%.

The rearrangement joins TRBV5-5 to TRBJ2-2; 7 bases align to TRBD1. Sample: PBMCs. This clonotype was obtained from a man in his late teens or twenties in good health and CMV-seronegative. The CDR3 DNA sequence: TGTGCCAGCAGCCTTCCAGGGACAGCGTCGAACACCGGGGAGCTGTTTTTT. Translated: CASSLPGTASNTGELFF.